This T cell receptor beta chain derives from a study of human T cells and chemical hapten exposure. Broader study findings: Once DPC sensitization occurred, TCRs above 1 in 1000 frequency showed no change. Patch test score showed a positive correlation with PT1 expanded TCR counts.

Per the germline V gene, CDR1 is SQVTM and CDR2 is ANQGSEA. V was clipped by 5 bases and J by 0 bases, with 10 bases between them. The CDR3 runs to 13 residues. This clonotype was found a few times. The antigen remains undetermined. Individual cDNA molecules (in the library) carried attached unique molecular identifiers. Via MiXCR, TCRdb re-called the RACE reads, giving one row per CDR3 protein. This sample has about 360,000 distinct CDR3 sequences; 5.5% to 8% occur once, and the top ten carry more than 7%. Time point reported: patch test 1, 2 weeks after DPC sensitization. The treatment here: therapeutic diphenylcyclopropenone sensitization with weekly scalp DPC.

The receptor comes from a woman aged 18-29 years with alopecia areata. Some clones in this sample may be carry-over from other donors' samples. This sequence joins TRBV29-1 and TRBJ1-2; D is perhaps TRBD1 (5 bases). The material was whole blood, obtained in connection with sensitization to the hapten diphenylcyclopropenone (DPC). CDR3 coding DNA: TGCAGCGTTTCTTTGGGGCCTAACTATGGCTACACCTTC. Its translation is CSVSLGPNYGYTF.